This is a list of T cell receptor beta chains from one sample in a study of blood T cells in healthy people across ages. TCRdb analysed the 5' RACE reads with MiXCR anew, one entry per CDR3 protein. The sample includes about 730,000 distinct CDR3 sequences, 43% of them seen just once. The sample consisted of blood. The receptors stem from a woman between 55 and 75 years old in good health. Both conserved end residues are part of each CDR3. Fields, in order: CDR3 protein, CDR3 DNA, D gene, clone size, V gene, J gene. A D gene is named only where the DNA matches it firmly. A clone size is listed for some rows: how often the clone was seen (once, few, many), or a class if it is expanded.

CDR3: CASSLGLAPYNEQFF
DNA: TGTGCCAGCAGCTTAGGGTTAGCCCCTTACAATGAGCAGTTCTTC
D: .
size: .
V: TRBV11-3
J: TRBJ2-1

CDR3: CSARILGNTEAFF
DNA: TGCAGTGCTAGAATCCTCGGGAACACTGAAGCTTTCTTT
D: .
size: .
V: TRBV20-1
J: TRBJ1-1

CDR3: CSAYDTSSYNSPLHF
DNA: TGCAGTGCTTATGACACCAGCTCCTATAATTCACCCCTCCACTTT
D: .
size: .
V: TRBV20-1
J: TRBJ1-6

CDR3: CASSLGGGELFF
DNA: TGTGCCAGCAGTTTAGGGGGCGGGGAGCTGTTTTTT
D: .
size: few
V: TRBV12-3/TRBV12-4
J: TRBJ2-2

CDR3: CASSLHLGREQYF
DNA: TGTGCCAGCAGCCTACACCTTGGTCGGGAGCAGTACTTC
D: .
size: once
V: TRBV21-1
J: TRBJ2-7

CDR3: CASSYSGTMNTEAFF
DNA: TGTGCCAGCAGTTACTCCGGGACAATGAACACTGAAGCTTTCTTT
D: .
size: few
V: TRBV6-5
J: TRBJ1-1

CDR3: CSVEESLTIGDQYF
DNA: TGCAGCGTTGAAGAGTCCCTTACTATTGGGGATCAGTACTTC
D: .
size: .
V: TRBV29-1
J: TRBJ2-5

CDR3: CASSGGQGGYNEQFF
DNA: TGTGCCAGCAGTGGGGGACAGGGGGGTTACAATGAGCAGTTCTTC
D: TRBD1
size: .
V: TRBV25-1
J: TRBJ2-1

CDR3: CASNQGVQYF
DNA: TGTGCCAGCAACCAGGGAGTACAGTACTTC
D: .
size: many
V: TRBV2
J: TRBJ2-7

CDR3: CASMLSGAGEQYF
DNA: TGTGCCAGCATGCTTAGCGGGGCGGGTGAGCAGTACTTC
D: TRBD2
size: .
V: TRBV7-9
J: TRBJ2-7

CDR3: CASSLDRTSGIESAQYF
DNA: TGTGCCAGCAGCTTAGATCGGACTAGCGGCATCGAGTCGGCGCAGTATTTT
D: TRBD2
size: few
V: TRBV11-2
J: TRBJ2-3

CDR3: CASRTGTGGEAFF
DNA: TGTGCCAGCAGAACCGGGACAGGGGGAGAAGCTTTCTTT
D: TRBD1
size: .
V: TRBV28
J: TRBJ1-1

CDR3: CSAKTGGGGSEAFF
DNA: TGCAGTGCCAAAACAGGGGGAGGGGGCAGTGAAGCTTTCTTT
D: TRBD1
size: .
V: TRBV20-1
J: TRBJ1-1

CDR3: CASSDDRGWGETQYF
DNA: TGTGCCAGCAGTGATGACAGGGGATGGGGAGAGACCCAGTACTTC
D: TRBD1
size: .
V: TRBV12-3/TRBV12-4
J: TRBJ2-5

CDR3: CASSPNIQGAGEKLFF
DNA: TGCGCCAGCAGCCCAAACATACAGGGGGCAGGTGAAAAACTGTTTTTT
D: TRBD1
size: many
V: TRBV4-1
J: TRBJ1-4

CDR3: CASSGTSGETQYF
DNA: TGCGCCAGCAGCGGTACCTCCGGAGAGACCCAGTACTTC
D: .
size: many
V: TRBV5-1
J: TRBJ2-5

CDR3: CASSGLAGGPYNERFF
DNA: TGTGCCAGCAGTGGACTAGCGGGAGGGCCGTACAATGAGCGGTTCTTC
D: TRBD2
size: .
V: TRBV6-2/TRBV6-3
J: TRBJ2-1

CDR3: CSAPRAGYEQYF
DNA: TGCAGTGCCCCCAGGGCGGGCTACGAGCAGTACTTC
D: .
size: .
V: TRBV20-1
J: TRBJ2-7

CDR3: CASSGEKQFF
DNA: TGTGCCAGCAGCGGGGAAAAGCAGTTCTTC
D: .
size: .
V: TRBV9
J: TRBJ2-1

CDR3: CAWIPRGDQPQHF
DNA: TGTGCCTGGATCCCCAGAGGGGATCAGCCCCAGCATTTT
D: .
size: few
V: TRBV30
J: TRBJ1-5

CDR3: CATSRDGPNNEQYF
DNA: TGTGCCACCAGCAGAGATGGTCCCAACAATGAGCAGTACTTC
D: .
size: few
V: TRBV15
J: TRBJ2-5

CDR3: CSASRSQGNQPQHF
DNA: TGCAGTGCTTCCCGTTCTCAGGGGAATCAGCCCCAGCATTTT
D: .
size: many
V: TRBV20-1
J: TRBJ1-5

CDR3: CASSKTGSGVGSPLHF
DNA: TGTGCCAGCAGTAAGACAGGTTCAGGCGTTGGTTCACCCCTCCACTTT
D: .
size: .
V: TRBV6-2/TRBV6-3
J: TRBJ1-6

CDR3: CSVDDGTVSGANVLTF
DNA: TGCAGCGTTGATGATGGGACAGTCTCTGGGGCCAACGTCCTGACTTTC
D: TRBD1
size: many
V: TRBV29-1
J: TRBJ2-6

CDR3: CASSLHRPEAFF
DNA: TGTGCCAGCAGCCTCCACAGACCCGAAGCTTTCTTT
D: .
size: .
V: TRBV7-2
J: TRBJ1-1

CDR3: CASSVGGGSYGNEQFF
DNA: TGTGCCAGCAGCGTAGGTGGGGGGTCGTACGGCAATGAGCAGTTCTTC
D: .
size: .
V: TRBV9
J: TRBJ2-1

CDR3: CASSFQYEKLFF
DNA: TGTGCCAGCAGCTTCCAATATGAAAAACTGTTTTTT
D: .
size: .
V: TRBV7-2
J: TRBJ1-4

CDR3: CASSYILAGGVSYNEQFF
DNA: TGTGCCAGCAGTTACATCCTAGCGGGGGGGGTTTCCTACAATGAGCAGTTCTTC
D: TRBD2
size: few
V: TRBV6-2/TRBV6-3
J: TRBJ2-1

CDR3: CSARDLRLAGEPGNEQYF
DNA: TGCAGTGCTAGAGATCTCAGACTAGCGGGGGAGCCGGGCAATGAGCAGTACTTC
D: TRBD2
size: .
V: TRBV20-1
J: TRBJ2-7